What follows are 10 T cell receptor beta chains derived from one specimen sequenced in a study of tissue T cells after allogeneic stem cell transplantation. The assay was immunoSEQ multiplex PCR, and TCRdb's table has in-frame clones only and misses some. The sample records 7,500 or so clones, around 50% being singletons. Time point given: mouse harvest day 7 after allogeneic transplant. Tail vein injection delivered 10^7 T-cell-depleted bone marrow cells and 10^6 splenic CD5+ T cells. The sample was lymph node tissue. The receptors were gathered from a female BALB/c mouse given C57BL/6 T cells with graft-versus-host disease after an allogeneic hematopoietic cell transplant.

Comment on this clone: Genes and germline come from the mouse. Incomplete CDR3 DNA: TGTGCTAGCAAGACTAGGGGGGGGGAACAGTAC. Amino acid sequence: CASKTRGGEQY. The whole CDR3 reads CASKTRGGEQYF. The V and J genes are TRBV17 and TRBJ2-7, with a weak D call TRBD2 (7 bases). The read ends 1 residue early relative to the CDR3; the germline J gene fills the gap. Trimming stripped 7 bases from V and 7 bases from J, with 14 bases between. The CDR3 spans 12 residues. Germline V gene lookup returns CDR1 MNHDT and CDR2 YYDKIL. The whole variable domain, remainder taken from reference TRBV17 and TRBJ2-7, is DTTVKQNPRYKLARVGKPVNLICSQTMNHDTMYWYQKKPNQAPKLLLFYYDKILNREADTFEKFQSSRPNNSFCSLYIGSAGLEYSAMYLCASKTRGGEQYFGPGTRLTVL.

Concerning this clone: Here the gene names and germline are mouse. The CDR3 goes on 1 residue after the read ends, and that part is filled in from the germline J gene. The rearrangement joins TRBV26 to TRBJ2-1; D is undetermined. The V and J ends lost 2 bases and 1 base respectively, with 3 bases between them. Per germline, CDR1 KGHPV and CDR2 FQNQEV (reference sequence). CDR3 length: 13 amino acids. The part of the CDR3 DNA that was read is TGTGCCAGCAGTCTGGAAAACTATGCTGAGCAGTTC. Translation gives CASSLENYAEQF. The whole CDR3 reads CASSLENYAEQFF.

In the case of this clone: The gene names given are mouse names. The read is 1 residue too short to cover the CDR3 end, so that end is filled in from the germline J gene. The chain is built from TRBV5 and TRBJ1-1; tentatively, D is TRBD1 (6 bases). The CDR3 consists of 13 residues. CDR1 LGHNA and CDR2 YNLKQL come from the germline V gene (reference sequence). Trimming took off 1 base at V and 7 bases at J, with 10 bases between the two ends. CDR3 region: CASSQGRDIEVFF. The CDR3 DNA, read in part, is TGTGCCAGCAGCCAAGGCCGGGACATAGAAGTCTTC.

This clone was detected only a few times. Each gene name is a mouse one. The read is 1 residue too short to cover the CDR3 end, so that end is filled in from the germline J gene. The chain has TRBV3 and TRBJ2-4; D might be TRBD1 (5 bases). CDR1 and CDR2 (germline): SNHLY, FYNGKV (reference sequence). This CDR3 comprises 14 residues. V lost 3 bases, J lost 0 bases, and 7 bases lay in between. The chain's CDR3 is CASSFEGSQNTLYF. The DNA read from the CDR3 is TGTGCCAGCAGCTTCGAGGGGAGTCAAAACACCTTGTAC.

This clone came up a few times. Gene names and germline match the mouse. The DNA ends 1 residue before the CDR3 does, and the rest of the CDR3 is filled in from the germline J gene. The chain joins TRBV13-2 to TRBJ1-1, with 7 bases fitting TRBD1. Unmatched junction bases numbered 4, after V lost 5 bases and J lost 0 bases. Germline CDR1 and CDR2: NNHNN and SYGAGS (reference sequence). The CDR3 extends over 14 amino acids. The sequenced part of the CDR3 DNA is TGTGCCAGCGGCCGGGACAGTGCAAACACAGAAGTCTTC. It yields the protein CASGRDSANTEVF. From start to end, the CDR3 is CASGRDSANTEVFF.

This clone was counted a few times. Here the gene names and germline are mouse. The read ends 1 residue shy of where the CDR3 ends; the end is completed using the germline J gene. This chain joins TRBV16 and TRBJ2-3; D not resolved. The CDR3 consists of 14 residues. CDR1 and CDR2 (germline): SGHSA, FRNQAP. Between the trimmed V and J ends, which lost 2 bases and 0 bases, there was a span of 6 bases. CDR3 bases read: TGTGCAAGCAGCTTACTCAGTAGTGCAGAAACGCTGTAT. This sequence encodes CASSLLSSAETLY. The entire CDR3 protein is CASSLLSSAETLYF. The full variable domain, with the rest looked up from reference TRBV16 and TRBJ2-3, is NAGVIQTPRHKVTGKGQEATLWCEPISGHSAVFWYRQTIVQGLEFLTYFRNQAPIDDSGMPKERFSAQMPNQSHSTLKIQSTQPQDSAVYLCASSLLSSAETLYFGSGTRLTVL.

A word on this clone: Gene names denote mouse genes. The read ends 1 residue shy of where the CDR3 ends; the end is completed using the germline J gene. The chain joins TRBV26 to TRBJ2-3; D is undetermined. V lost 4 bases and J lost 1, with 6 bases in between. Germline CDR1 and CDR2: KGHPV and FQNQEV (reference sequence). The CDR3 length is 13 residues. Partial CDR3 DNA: TGTGCCAGCAGTCCGCCGGGTGCAGAAACGCTGTAT. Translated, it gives CASSPPGAETLY. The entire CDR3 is CASSPPGAETLYF.

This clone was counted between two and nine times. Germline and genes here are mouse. CDR3 bases read: TGTGCCAGCGGTGGACAGGGGGCGGACACCCAGTAC. As protein: CASGGQGADTQY. The whole CDR3 reads CASGGQGADTQYF. The chain carries TRBV13-2 and TRBJ2-5, with 10 bases matching TRBD1. The missing CDR3 end, 1 residue past where the read stops, is filled in from the germline J gene. The germline V gene encodes CDR1 NNHNN and CDR2 SYGAGS (reference sequence). J gave up 6 bases and V 3 bases, and 1 base lay outside the gene matches. The CDR3 has 13 amino acids.

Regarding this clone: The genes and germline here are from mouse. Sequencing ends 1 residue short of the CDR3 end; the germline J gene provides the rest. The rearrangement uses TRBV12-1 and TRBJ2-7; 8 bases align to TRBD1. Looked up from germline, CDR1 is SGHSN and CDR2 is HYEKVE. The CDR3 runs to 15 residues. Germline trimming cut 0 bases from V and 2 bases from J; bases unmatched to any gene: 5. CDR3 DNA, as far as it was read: TGTGCCAGCTCTCTCGTGCAGGGGGCCCCCTATGAACAGTAC. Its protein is CASSLVQGAPYEQY. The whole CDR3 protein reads CASSLVQGAPYEQYF.

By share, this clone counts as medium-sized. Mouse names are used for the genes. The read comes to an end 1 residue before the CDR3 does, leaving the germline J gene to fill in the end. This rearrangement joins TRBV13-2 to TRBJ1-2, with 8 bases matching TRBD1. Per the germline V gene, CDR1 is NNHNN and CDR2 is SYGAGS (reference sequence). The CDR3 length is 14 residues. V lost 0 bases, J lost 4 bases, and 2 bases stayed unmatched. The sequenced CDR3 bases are TGTGCCAGCGGTGATGGACAGGGGACCTCCGACTACACC. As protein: CASGDGQGTSDYT. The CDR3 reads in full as CASGDGQGTSDYTF.